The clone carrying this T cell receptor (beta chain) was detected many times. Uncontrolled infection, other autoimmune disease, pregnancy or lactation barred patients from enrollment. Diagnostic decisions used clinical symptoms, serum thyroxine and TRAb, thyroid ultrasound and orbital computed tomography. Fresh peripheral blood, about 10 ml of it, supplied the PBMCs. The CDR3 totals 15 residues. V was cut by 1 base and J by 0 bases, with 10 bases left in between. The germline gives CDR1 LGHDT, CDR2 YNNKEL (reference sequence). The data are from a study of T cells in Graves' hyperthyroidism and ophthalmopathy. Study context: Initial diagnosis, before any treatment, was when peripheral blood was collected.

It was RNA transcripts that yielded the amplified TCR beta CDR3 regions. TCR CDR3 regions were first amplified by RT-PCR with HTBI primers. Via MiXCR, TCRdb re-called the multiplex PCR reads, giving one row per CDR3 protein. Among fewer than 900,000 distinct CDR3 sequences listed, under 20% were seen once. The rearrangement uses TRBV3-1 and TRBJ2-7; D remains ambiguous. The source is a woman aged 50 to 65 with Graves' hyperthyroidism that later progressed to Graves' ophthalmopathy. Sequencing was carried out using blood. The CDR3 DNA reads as TGTGCCAGCAGCCAAGTGAAGGGTCCCTCCTACGAGCAGTACTTC. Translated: CASSQVKGPSYEQYF.